This T cell receptor (beta chain) stems from a study of blood T cell repertoires in COVID-19 (TCRdb year 2020). Broadly, across the study: Samples covering the acute and convalescent phases of COVID-19 were provided by collaborators in the United States, Italy and Spain. The prospective study material was composed of cDNA or gDNA derived from T cells, B-cell-depleted T cells, or PBMCs. Subjects who had been exposed to COVID-19, were actively infected with it, or had recovered from it provided the deeply sampled blood TCRbeta repertoires that made up the dataset. The repertoires were released in a freely available public database intended as a resource for research on the immune response to SARS-CoV-2. The samples were drawn from two sources: the first 160 participants of the ongoing ImmuneRACE study, and about 1,300 subjects contributed by 6 global collaborators. A de-identified subject ID, COVID-19 status, age in years and sex were almost always included in the sample metadata. Where available, HLA class I and class II types were taken from metadata supplied by the sample provider and were not determined by assay-based typing.

As regards this clone: What this receptor recognizes is not known. Per-base qualities were not stored, and no clone one base away is much larger.

The research as a whole found: Clinical and demographic metadata were provided uncurated, with the amount varying by source and participant.

Enrolling through a virtual design, the prospective study's participants ranged in age from roughly 18 to 89 years and lived across 20 to 30 United States geographic areas. In the prospective study, cohorts were assigned on the basis of participant-reported clinical history obtained from a screening survey and a study questionnaire. Mobile phlebotomists in the prospective study collected whole blood, serum and a nasopharyngeal or oropharyngeal swab from every participant. Over a 2-month period, participants in the prospective study had the option of providing additional blood draws and questionnaires. Blood samples from the prospective study were shipped frozen or at room temperature prior to DNA extraction. In the germline V gene, CDR1 corresponds to KGHSH and CDR2 to LQKENI. V loses 1 base, J loses 5 bases, and the germline ends lie 10 bases apart. Inclusive of the bounding cysteine and phenylalanine, the CDR3 is 14 residues long. Only CDR3 DNA is held: 42 bases, read in frame from base 1.

The immunoSEQ Assay, a bias-controlled multiplex PCR, was used to amplify TCRbeta CDR3 regions from genomic DNA. Turning to the authors' computational methods: The number of nucleated cells in each sample was estimated by amplification of reference gene primers within the assay. Sequence reads were collapsed and filtered to measure the absolute abundance of every unique TCRbeta CDR3 rearrangement. For each sample, productive Simpson clonality was calculated by taking the square root of Simpson's diversity index across productive rearrangements. As stored in TCRdb, this immuneACCESS dataset retains in-frame rearrangements with V and J assigned. A fraction of the clones does not appear; measured against another copy, unresolved V genes explain less than half of the discrepancy, and the remainder lacks a known reason. From that table come the V and J calls and clone size; the DNA was used to work out D and trimming. The sample table records 200,000 to 250,000 clones; more than 70% of these occur just once. The ten largest clones add up to 4.3% of the sample.

The TCR originated in a man younger than 40 with acute COVID-19. This chain joins TRBV18 to TRBJ2-3, and the D gene may be TRBD2, 5 bases matching. Input material: PBMCs or T cells enriched from blood (not recorded which). In nucleotides, the sequence is TGTGCCAGCTCACCACTTTCCCGGGGAGATACGCAGTATTTT. This codes for CASSPLSRGDTQYF.